Listed here are 18 T cell receptor beta chains from one sample, sequenced in a study of shared clonotypes between healthy human individuals. This table comes from immunoSEQ multiplex PCR, and its TCRdb copy is limited to in-frame clones, with some not included. Counted here are 1.4 million or so clones, 98% to 99% occurring once; the ten biggest clones make up around 0.38%. The sequenced material came from naive CD4+ T cells sorted from blood. Specified subset: CD45RA+ positively selected. These receptors all stem from a man aged 30 to 39 in good health.

The CDR3 DNA reads TGTGCCAGCAGCGCCGGGACAGCCCTCAGCTCTGGAAACACCATATATTTT. Protein sequence: CASSAGTALSSGNTIYF. This chain joins TRBV7-9 and TRBJ1-3; TRBD1 matches at 7 bases. Per germline, CDR1 SEHNR and CDR2 FQNEAQ (reference sequence). The CDR3 consists of 17 residues. V dropped 5 bases and J dropped 0; count of bases not matched to a gene: 10.

The chain links TRBV15 to TRBJ2-7, with D possibly being TRBD2 (5 bases). CDR3 size: 15 residues. V lost 4 bases to trimming and J lost 6 bases, with 19 bases between them. Germline V gene data show CDR1 as LNHNV and CDR2 as YYDKDF (reference sequence). In DNA form, the CDR3 reads TGTGCCACCAGCACGGGTTTGGGTTCCGGGGTCGAGCAGTACTTC. Translated, it gives CATSTGLGSGVEQYF.

V is TRBV2 and J is TRBJ2-3, with D uncertain. CDR3 length: 14 amino acids. From germline, CDR1 is SNHLY and CDR2 FYNNEI. Trimming cost V 3 bases and J 3 bases, with 10 bases left between them. CDR3 sequence (DNA): TGTGCCAGCAGTGATTCGAGGATAACAGATACGCAGTATTTT. Protein: CASSDSRITDTQYF. The full variable domain, with the rest looked up from reference TRBV2 and TRBJ2-3, is EPEVTQTPSHQVTQMGQEVILRCVPISNHLYFYWYRQILGQKVEFLVSFYNNEISEKSEIFDDQFSVERPDGSNFTLKIRSTKLEDSAMYFCASSDSRITDTQYFGPGTRLTVL.

The CDR3 DNA sequence: TGTGCCAGCAGCGAGGGACAGGGGGCGTTCTACGAGCAGTACTTC. Its translation is CASSEGQGAFYEQYF. The chain has TRBV9 and TRBJ2-7; 12 nucleotides line up with TRBD1. The CDR3 sequence is 15 residues long. The V gene end was trimmed by 3 bases and the J gene end by 3 bases; junction bases not matched to a gene: 4. Germline CDR1 SGDLS, CDR2 YYNGEE.

The V and J genes are TRBV10-2 and TRBJ2-5, with D perhaps assigned TRBD1 or TRBD2 (5 bases each). Trimming took off 10 bases at V and 0 bases at J, with 15 bases between the two ends. Per germline, CDR1 WSHSY and CDR2 SAAADI. This CDR3 has 14 amino acids. CDR3 DNA: TGCGCCACCAAAAAGGGACCCCACCAAGAGACCCAGTACTTC. As protein: CATKKGPHQETQYF.

This chain connects TRBV19 to TRBJ2-5; D gene ambiguous. Germline CDR1 LNHDA, CDR2 SQIVND (reference sequence). The CDR3 loop spans 14 amino acids. Trimming took off 5 bases at V and 1 base at J, with 11 bases between the two ends. CDR3 loop: CASSELTTQETQYF. The CDR3 bases are TGTGCCAGTAGTGAGTTGACCACCCAAGAGACCCAGTACTTC. Combining the CDR3 with reference TRBV19 and TRBJ2-5 gives the whole variable domain DGGITQSPKYLFRKEGQNVTLSCEQNLNHDAMYWYRQDPGQGLRLIYYSQIVNDFQKGDIAEGYSVSREKKESFPLTVTSAQKNPTAFYLCASSELTTQETQYFGPGTRLLVL.

V and J are TRBV28 and TRBJ2-4; maybe TRBD1 (6 bases). Germline V CDR1 and CDR2: MDHEN, SYDVKM. Trimming removed 4 bases from V and 7 bases from J, with 14 bases in between. This CDR3 has 14 amino acids. CDR3: CASSYRAQGNIQYF. The DNA of the CDR3 is TGTGCCAGCAGTTACAGGGCCCAGGGCAACATTCAGTACTTC.

In nucleotides, the CDR3 is TGTGCCAGCAGCCTCGCGGGCGGGGCCCTCCACGAGCAGTACTTC. Its protein product is CASSLAGGALHEQYF. The chain joins TRBV7-2 to TRBJ2-7, with D perhaps matching TRBD2 (6 bases). V shed 5 bases and J shed 5 bases, with 19 bases lying between them. Germline CDR1 reads SGHTA; CDR2 reads FQGNSA. The CDR3 loop spans 15 amino acids.

The chain carries TRBV11-3 and TRBJ2-2; 10 bases match TRBD1. The CDR3 length is 17 residues. Germline V gives CDR1 SGHNT, CDR2 YENEEA. The V and J ends lost 1 base and 3 bases, in that order; junction bases with no gene match: 5. CDR3 nucleotide sequence: TGTGCCAGCAGCTTAGTTGCCGGGACAGGGGACACCGGGGAGCTGTTTTTT. This codes for CASSLVAGTGDTGELFF.

The chain links TRBV30 to TRBJ2-1; D is unclear. The V end was cut by 5 bases, the J end by 4 bases, with 12 bases between. This CDR3 spans 13 amino acids. Per the germline V gene, CDR1 is GTSNPN and CDR2 is SVGIG (reference sequence). CDR3 DNA: TGTGCCTGGGAGGCAGGATTTTACAATGAGCAGTTCTTC. As protein: CAWEAGFYNEQFF.

The chain links TRBV7-3 to TRBJ1-2, with 9 bases aligning to TRBD1. The germline gives CDR1 SGHTA, CDR2 FQGTGA. V shed 1 base, J shed 10 bases, and the junction held 7 bases outside the gene matches. CDR3 length equals 14 residues. The CDR3 sequence is CASSLNQGQGAYTF. For the CDR3, the DNA is TGTGCCAGCAGCTTAAATCAGGGACAGGGTGCCTACACCTTC.

This chain uses TRBV19 with TRBJ1-5; D gene unclear. The CDR3 runs to 12 residues. The ends were cut back, 8 bases at V and 7 bases at J, with 12 bases in the middle. Germline assignment: CDR1 LNHDA and CDR2 SQIVND (reference sequence). In nucleotides, the CDR3 is TGTGCCAGTCAAAGTTCTGGACAGCCCCAGCATTTT. Its translation is CASQSSGQPQHF. Full variable domain (rest looked up from reference TRBV19 and TRBJ1-5): DGGITQSPKYLFRKEGQNVTLSCEQNLNHDAMYWYRQDPGQGLRLIYYSQIVNDFQKGDIAEGYSVSREKKESFPLTVTSAQKNPTAFYLCASQSSGQPQHFGDGTRLSIL.

The V call is TRBV5-1, the J call TRBJ1-1; TRBD1 matches 7 bases. CDR1 and CDR2 from the germline V gene are SGHRS and YFSETQ. Unmatched junction bases numbered 5, after V lost 0 bases and J lost 3 bases. There are 15 residues in the CDR3. The CDR3 protein is CASSLARQGDTEAFF. CDR3 coding DNA: TGCGCCAGCAGCTTGGCCCGGCAGGGGGACACTGAAGCTTTCTTT.

A note on this clone: A junction end diverges from the germline sequence, so it may reflect a read error. The V and J genes are TRBV7-2 and TRBJ2-1; either TRBD1 or TRBD2 may supply D (6 bases each). The CDR3 spans 14 residues. Germline values: CDR1 SGHTA, CDR2 FQGNSA. CDR3 residues: CASSFRGVYDEQFF. The CDR3 nucleotides read TGTGCCAGCAGCTTTAGGGGGGTCTACGATGAGCAGTTCTTC.

The genes are TRBV18 and TRBJ1-1, with D possibly TRBD1 on 6 matching bases. Trimming took 11 bases from V and 3 from J, leaving 16 bases between them. Germline CDR1 is KGHSH and CDR2 is LQKENI. The CDR3 length is 13 residues. The DNA of the CDR3 is TGTGCCGGGCAGGACAGCCGAGACACTGAAGCTTTCTTT. Amino acid sequence: CAGQDSRDTEAFF.

Here the CDR3 reads CASSLVQGGTGELFF. The CDR3 region has the DNA TGTGCCAGCAGCTTAGTTCAGGGGGGCACCGGGGAGCTGTTTTTT. This chain links TRBV7-6 with TRBJ2-2, with D maybe TRBD1 (7 bases). Trimming left V 1 base short and J 4 bases short, with 10 bases between. Per germline, CDR1 SGHVS and CDR2 FNYEAQ. The CDR3 contains 15 residues. The variable domain in full, with the rest retrieved from reference TRBV7-6 and TRBJ2-2, is GAGVSQSPRYKVTKRGQDVALRCDPISGHVSLYWYRQALGQGPEFLTYFNYEAQQDKSGLPNDRFSAERPEGSISTLTIQRTEQRDSAMYRCASSLVQGGTGELFFGEGSRLTVL.

V usage is TRBV28 and J usage is TRBJ2-7; 10 bases line up with TRBD1. CDR3 length equals 15 residues. Germline assignment: CDR1 MDHEN and CDR2 SYDVKM. V dropped 5 bases and J dropped 3; count of bases not matched to a gene: 7. The DNA for the CDR3 is TGTGCCAGCAGTCTACCCGGGACAGGGGTCTACGAGCAGTACTTC. Its translation is CASSLPGTGVYEQYF.

Notes on this clone: The same CDR3 can be traced to other DNA sequences in this sample. The chain links TRBV28 to TRBJ2-7; 8 nucleotides agree with TRBD1. V lost 5 bases and J lost 4; bases outside the gene matches: 7. The V gene's germline CDR1 is MDHEN and CDR2 SYDVKM. The CDR3 runs to 14 residues. In nucleotides, the CDR3 is TGTGCCAGCAGTCCCGGGACAGGTTCTTACGAGCAGTACTTC. Protein sequence: CASSPGTGSYEQYF.